Shown below are 23 T cell receptor beta chains from a single sample sequenced in a study of metastatic and nonmetastatic thyroid tumors. MiXCR re-clonotyped the PCR reads for TCRdb. The sample holds some 93,000 clones, roughly 12% seen once. Patients were all untreated before their thyroid surgery. Source material: blood. The source of these receptors is a female donor with papillary thyroid cancer or a benign thyroid nodule (not recorded which). Some clones in this sample may be carry-over from other donors' samples.

This rearrangement joins TRBV12-3 or TRBV12-4 to TRBJ2-5; TRBD2 agrees at 14 bases. V shed 5 bases, J shed 5 bases, and the junction held 4 bases outside the gene matches. The CDR3 length is 15 residues. For the CDR3, the DNA is TGTGCCAGCAGTAGACTAGCGGGAGGGAGGGAGACCCAGTACTTC. As protein: CASSRLAGGRETQYF.

This clone has at least ten counts. The chain recombines TRBV30 with TRBJ1-3; the D is unclear. The CDR3 has 15 residues. The germline V gene encodes CDR1 GTSNPN and CDR2 SVGIG (reference sequence). The germline V and J ends were trimmed by 2 bases and 0 bases, with 11 bases remaining between them. CDR3 sequence (DNA): TGTGCCTGGAGTCTGCGCAGTCGCTCTGGAAACACCATATATTTT. Its translation: CAWSLRSRSGNTIYF.

This clone occurred a few times. The V and J genes are TRBV5-4 and TRBJ1-1, with D hard to call. Germline V CDR1 and CDR2: SGHNT, YYREEE (reference sequence). Trimming removed 5 bases at V and 3 bases at J, with 11 bases between. This CDR3 has 13 residues. CDR3 coding DNA: TGTGCCAGCAGTACTAGTCGGGACACTGAAGCTTTCTTT. Residues: CASSTSRDTEAFF.

With respect to this clone: It is likely a read error, because the conserved phenylalanine at the end of the CDR3 is missing. It is unclear where the CDR3 begins or ends on the DNA, so no DNA is shown, and the CDR3 is as TCRdb lists it. The gene calls are TRBV6-2 or TRBV6-3 and TRBJ2-7; the table's D call of TRBD2 was not tested on the DNA. The CDR3 is 10 amino acids in total, end residues counted. In germline, CDR1 is MNHEY, CDR2 SVGEGT. The CDR3 here is CASRGTSGTT.

This clone was counted many times. V gene TRBV12-3 or TRBV12-4 combines with J gene TRBJ1-1; TRBD1 might be the D (6 bases). The CDR3 is 13 amino acids. V was shortened by 11 bases and J by 4 bases, with 17 bases between the two germline ends. In nucleotides, the CDR3 is TGTGCCGGCACGCAACAGGGAGGCACTGAAGCTTTCTTT. Encoded protein: CAGTQQGGTEAFF.

This chain connects TRBV2 to TRBJ2-7; D remains unclear. The ends were cut back, 7 bases at V and 0 bases at J, with 13 bases in the middle. The CDR3 spans 14 residues. CDR1 SNHLY and CDR2 FYNNEI come from the germline V gene. The CDR3 DNA sequence: TGTGCCAGCAAAGATCCAGACGTCTCCTACGAGCAGTACTTC. Its translation: CASKDPDVSYEQYF.

This clone occurred many times. The V call is TRBV12-3 or TRBV12-4, the J call TRBJ2-2; unclear D gene. The CDR3 totals 12 residues. The V gene lost 3 bases and the J gene lost 6 bases, with 5 bases spanning the gap. Here the CDR3 DNA reads TGTGCCAGCAGTTTGTCCCCCGGGGAGCTGTTTTTT. It encodes CASSLSPGELFF.

Many counts were recorded for this clone. This chain links TRBV4-2 with TRBJ1-5; D call uncertain. CDR1 and CDR2 (germline): LGHNA, YNFKEQ. CDR3 size: 15 residues. V lost 1 base, J lost 2 bases, and 9 bases lay in between. The CDR3 DNA reads TGTGCCAGCAGCCAAGCCTCGGGCGGCAATCAGCCCCAGCATTTT. Residues: CASSQASGGNQPQHF.

This clone was counted at least ten times. The chain couples TRBV5-5 to TRBJ2-1; D remains ambiguous. V gave up 4 bases and J gave up 6 bases, with 17 bases separating them. Germline V lookup: CDR1 SGHKS, CDR2 YYEKEE (reference sequence). The CDR3 extends over 15 amino acids. CDR3 amino acids: CASSQIPHPGNEQFF. CDR3 coding DNA: TGTGCCAGCAGCCAAATCCCCCACCCGGGCAATGAGCAGTTCTTC.

This clone was seen at least ten times. The V and J genes are TRBV24-1 and TRBJ1-1, with D unresolved. The CDR3 loop spans 13 amino acids. Germline loops: CDR1 KGHDR, CDR2 SFDVKD. Trimming stripped 4 bases from V and 3 bases from J, with 8 bases between. DNA of the CDR3: TGTGCCACCAGTGAAGGGTCGGACACTGAAGCTTTCTTT. It encodes CATSEGSDTEAFF.

This clone was seen ten or more times. The CDR3 region is CASSFGPNTEAFF. The CDR3 coding sequence is TGTGCCAGCAGTTTTGGTCCGAACACTGAAGCTTTCTTT. The chain uses TRBV28 and TRBJ1-1; D is undetermined. V gave up 3 bases and J gave up 1 base, with 6 bases separating them. Germline CDR1 and CDR2: MDHEN and SYDVKM. This CDR3 is built from 13 residues.

This clone appeared once. The CDR3 protein is CSATGTGNEKLFF. Written as DNA, the CDR3 is TGCAGTGCCACCGGGACAGGGAATGAAAAACTGTTTTTT. This rearrangement joins TRBV20-1 to TRBJ1-4; TRBD1 matches at 9 bases. Unmatched junction bases numbered 4, after V lost 6 bases and J lost 5 bases. Germline V gene data show CDR1 as DFQATT and CDR2 as SNEGSKA (reference sequence). CDR3 length: 13 residues.

The table lists this clone with many counts. V gene TRBV2 combines with J gene TRBJ1-1; no reliable D call. Germline V lookup: CDR1 SNHLY, CDR2 FYNNEI. V lost 5 bases, J lost 0 bases, and 10 bases lay in between. The CDR3 is made up of 14 amino acids. This chain's CDR3 is CASSLRVVNTEAFF. In DNA, the CDR3 is TGTGCCAGCAGTCTCCGGGTAGTGAACACTGAAGCTTTCTTT.

On this clone itself: One end of the junction varies from germline; a read error may be responsible. The chain employs TRBV30 and TRBJ2-3; D is ambiguous. Germline CDR1 reads GTSNPN; CDR2 reads SVGIG (reference sequence). CDR3 size: 11 residues. The CDR3 loop is CAWSPGDTHYF. CDR3 in DNA: TGTGCCTGGAGTCCTGGGGATACGCATTATTTT.

To note about this clone: A much larger clone is a single base away; this may be a read error. This chain joins TRBV14 and TRBJ1-1; 8 bases fit TRBD1. V gave up 4 bases and J gave up 3 bases; unmatched junction bases: 7. CDR1 is SGHDN and CDR2 is FVKESK in the germline V gene. The CDR3 sequence is 15 residues long. The CDR3: CASSLRTGSYTEAFF. The DNA of the CDR3 is TGTGCCAGCAGCCTAAGGACAGGGTCCTACACTGAAGCTTTCTTT.

This clone was seen repeatedly, ten times or more. The chain employs TRBV20-1 and TRBJ1-6; D possibly corresponds to TRBD1 (5 bases). The V and J ends lost 2 bases and 9 bases respectively, with 11 bases between them. This CDR3 contains 13 residues. The germline gives CDR1 DFQATT, CDR2 SNEGSKA (reference sequence). The CDR3: CSARSQGGSPLHF. The CDR3 DNA sequence: TGCAGTGCTAGATCCCAGGGAGGTTCACCCCTCCACTTT.

A note on this clone: A much bigger clone sits one base away, suggesting this may be a read error. CDR3 coding DNA: TGCAGCGTGGGACGGGTTGGTTCGGCCGGCTACACCTTC. This codes for CSVGRVGSAGYTF. V is TRBV29-1 and J is TRBJ1-2; D might be TRBD1 (5 bases). Germline CDR1 SQVTM, CDR2 ANQGSEA. CDR3 length: 13 residues. Trimming took off 6 bases at V and 8 bases at J, with 19 bases between the two ends.

This clone was seen at least ten times. Different DNA sequences within this sample yield the same CDR3. The gene calls are TRBV13 and TRBJ1-2; TRBD1 is a possible D gene (6 bases). Germline assignment: CDR1 PRHDT and CDR2 FYEKMQ (reference sequence). Trimming took 4 bases from V and 0 from J, leaving 9 bases between them. The CDR3 length is 14 residues. CDR3 bases: TGTGCCAGCAGCTCCGGGACAACTAACTATGGCTACACCTTC. Protein sequence: CASSSGTTNYGYTF.

This clone was seen at least ten times. The V gene is TRBV29-1, the J gene TRBJ2-7; possible D gene TRBD2, 5 bases. V lost 4 bases to trimming and J lost 6 bases, with 19 bases between them. The CDR3 has 14 residues. Germline CDR1 and CDR2: SQVTM and ANQGSEA. The CDR3 bases are TGCAGCGTTGCGTTAGAGGGCGTTGGACCCGAGCAGTACTTC. It codes for CSVALEGVGPEQYF.

This clone appeared many times. The V and J genes are TRBV6-1 and TRBJ2-7; TRBD1 is a possible D gene (5 bases). V gave up 4 bases and J gave up 1 base, with 8 bases separating them. This CDR3 is built from 13 residues. Germline V gene data show CDR1 as MNHNS and CDR2 as SASEGT. CDR3 sequence: CASSAGISYEQYF. CDR3 coding DNA: TGTGCCAGCAGTGCAGGGATATCCTACGAGCAGTACTTC.

Comment on this clone: Being one base from a much bigger clone, this may be a read error. Other DNA sequences within the sample encode an identical CDR3. The chain carries TRBV19 and TRBJ2-1; weak D call: TRBD1 (5 bases). V was trimmed by 7 bases and J by 7 bases, leaving 14 bases between them. The CDR3 runs to 13 residues. Germline V gene lookup returns CDR1 LNHDA and CDR2 SQIVND (reference sequence). The DNA of the CDR3 is TGTGCCAGTACCCCCCCAGCAGGGAATGAGCAGTTCTTC. This codes for CASTPPAGNEQFF.

This clone appeared a few times. The sample has other DNA sequences that encode this CDR3 too. This chain uses TRBV18 with TRBJ1-1, with a possible D match to TRBD1 (5 bases). CDR1 is KGHSH and CDR2 is LQKENI in the germline V gene. V was pared by 3 bases and J by 2 bases, with 13 bases between. There are 15 residues in the CDR3. The CDR3 protein is CASSPFFGQNTEAFF. The CDR3 DNA reads as TGTGCCAGCTCACCTTTTTTTGGACAAAACACTGAAGCTTTCTTT.

In its sample, this clone was seen many times. J is TRBJ2-5 and V is TRBV6-1; D possibly corresponds to TRBD2 (5 bases). V shed 8 bases and J shed 10 bases, with 20 bases lying between them. The CDR3 runs to 13 residues. Germline CDR1 MNHNS, CDR2 SASEGT. The CDR3: CASGGSHMADQYF. The DNA of the CDR3 is TGTGCCAGCGGAGGCAGCCATATGGCTGACCAGTACTTC.